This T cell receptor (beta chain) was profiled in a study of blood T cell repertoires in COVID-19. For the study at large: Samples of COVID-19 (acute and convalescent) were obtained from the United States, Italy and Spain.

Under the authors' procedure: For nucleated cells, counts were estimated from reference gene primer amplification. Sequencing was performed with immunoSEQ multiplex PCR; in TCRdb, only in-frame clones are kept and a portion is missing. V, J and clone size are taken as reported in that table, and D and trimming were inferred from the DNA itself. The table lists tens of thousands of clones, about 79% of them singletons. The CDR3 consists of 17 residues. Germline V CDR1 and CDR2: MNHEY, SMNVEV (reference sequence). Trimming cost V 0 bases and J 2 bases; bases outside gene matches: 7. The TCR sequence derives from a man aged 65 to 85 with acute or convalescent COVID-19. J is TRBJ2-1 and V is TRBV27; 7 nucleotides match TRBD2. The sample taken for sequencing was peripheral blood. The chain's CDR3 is CASSLSSRAGAYNEQFF. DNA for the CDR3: TGTGCCAGCAGTTTATCCTCCCGGGCGGGAGCCTACAATGAGCAGTTCTTC.